The clone carrying this TCR beta chain was seen a handful of times. Its matching antigen is unknown. TCRdb reprocessed the 5' RACE reads with MiXCR, giving one entry per CDR3 protein. Here the sample spans around 1.7 million distinct CDR3 sequences, about 30% being singletons. Trimming took 1 base from V and 3 from J, leaving 9 bases between them. The CDR3 has 13 residues. Germline CDR1 and CDR2: DFQATT and SNEGSKA (reference sequence). The data were obtained in a study of identical twins. Study results and limitations: Alpha sequences that were out-of-frame and twin-shared showed an excess of low generation probability. Potential partial confounding of zero-insertion analyses by invariant MAIT and iNKT cells was noted. Fewer insertions characterized abundant cord blood beta clonotypes, whereas memory repertoires showed none.

Everyone who donated was a healthy Caucasian. Sequencing was done on a sample of cord blood. The J gene is TRBJ2-5, the V gene TRBV20-1; D gene uncertain. The clonotype comes from a newborn girl in good health. The CDR3 loop is CSARGTHKETQYF. The CDR3 DNA sequence: TGCAGTGCTAGAGGCACCCACAAAGAGACCCAGTACTTC.